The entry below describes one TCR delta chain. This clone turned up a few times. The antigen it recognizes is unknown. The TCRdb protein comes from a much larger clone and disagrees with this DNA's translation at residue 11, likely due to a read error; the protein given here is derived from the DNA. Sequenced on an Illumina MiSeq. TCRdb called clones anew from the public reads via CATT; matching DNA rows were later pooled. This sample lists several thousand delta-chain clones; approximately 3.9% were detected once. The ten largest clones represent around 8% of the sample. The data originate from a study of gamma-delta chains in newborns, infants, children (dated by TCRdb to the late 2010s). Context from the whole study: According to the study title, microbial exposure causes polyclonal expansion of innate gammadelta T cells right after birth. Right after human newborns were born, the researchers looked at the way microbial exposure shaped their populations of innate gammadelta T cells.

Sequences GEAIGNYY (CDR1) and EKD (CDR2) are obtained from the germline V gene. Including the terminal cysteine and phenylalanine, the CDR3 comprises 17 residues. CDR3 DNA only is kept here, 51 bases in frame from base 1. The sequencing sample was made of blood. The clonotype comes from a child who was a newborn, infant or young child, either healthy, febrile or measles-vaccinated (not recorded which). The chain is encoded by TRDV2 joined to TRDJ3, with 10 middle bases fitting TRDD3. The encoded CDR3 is CACDTGGYSWGTRQMFF. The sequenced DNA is TGTGCCTGTGACACTGGGGGATACTCCTGGGGCACCCGACAGATGTTTTTC.